This T cell receptor (beta chain) was captured in a study of radiotherapy plus CTLA-4 blockade in lung cancer. The overall study: Objective responses arose in approximately 17% of patients, and about 32% experienced disease control.

Assay used: immunoSEQ multiplex PCR; TCRdb lists only in-frame clones, some missing. The table lists about 45,000 clones, approximately 62% of them singletons, with around 20% in the top ten. Alongside CTLA-4 blockade with ipilimumab, patients with chemo-refractory metastatic non-small-cell lung cancer received focal radiation. Worth noting for this clone: Its cognate antigen is unknown.

Overall study findings and caveats: Reports state that early shifts in blood T cell clones, with interferon-beta, best predicted response. In blood, after radiotherapy plus ipilimumab, tumor-derived TCR clones expanded.

This specimen was peripheral blood, taken from a patient treated with radiotherapy plus ipilimumab. This sequence was found in a human donor with non-small cell lung cancer who had a partial response to radiotherapy plus ipilimumab.

CDR3 DNA: TGTGCCAGCAGCTCCGGGACAGGGAACACCGGGGAGCTGTTTTTT. Protein: CASSSGTGNTGELFF. This chain joins TRBV6-1 and TRBJ2-2; 8 bases are a match to TRBD1. Per the germline V gene, CDR1 is MNHNS and CDR2 is SASEGT. J gave up 1 base and V 6 bases, and 4 bases lay outside the gene matches. The CDR3 totals 15 residues.